This paragraph reports one T cell receptor (beta chain). Authors' analysis steps: Estimation of nucleated cell counts was performed using reference gene primer amplification. Data came from immunoSEQ multiplex PCR; TCRdb stores just in-frame clones and leaves some out. That table gives V, J and clone size, and the DNA gave D and trimming. The sample carries 200,000 to 250,000 clones, around nine tenths recorded once. This record belongs to a study of blood T cell repertoires in COVID-19. The germline gives CDR1 MNHEY, CDR2 SVGEGT. The CDR3 length is 13 residues. Trimming removed 5 bases from V and 5 bases from J, with 12 bases in between.

The sample taken for sequencing was peripheral blood. V and J are TRBV6-2 or TRBV6-3 and TRBJ2-5; D possibly corresponds to TRBD2 (6 bases). This TCR was sampled from a young woman who had recovered from COVID-19. The CDR3 loop is CASSRGLGETQYF. The CDR3 DNA sequence: TGTGCCAGCAGTCGGGGACTTGGGGAGACCCAGTACTTC.